Shown below are 3 T cell receptor beta chains from a single sample sequenced in a study of blood T cell repertoires in COVID-19. TCRdb keeps only in-frame clones here, not all; method: immunoSEQ multiplex PCR. The table records about 270,000 clones, about 91% of them present only once. Specimen: PBMCs or T cells enriched from blood (not recorded which). These TCRs come from a man in his forties or fifties who had been exposed to COVID-19.

To note about this clone: The junction and the germline gene differ at one end; a read error may be behind it. J is TRBJ2-1 and V is TRBV7-7; 11 positions agree with TRBD2. The CDR3 runs 15 residues. Germline CDR1 reads SSHAT; CDR2 reads FNYEAQ (reference sequence). The CDR3 coding sequence is TGTGCTAGCAGCGCAGGACTAGCGGGTCTCAATGAGCAGTTCTTC. Translated, it gives CASSAGLAGLNEQFF. The variable domain in full, with the rest retrieved from reference TRBV7-7 and TRBJ2-1, is GAGVSQSPRYKVTKRGQDVTLRCDPISSHATLYWYQQALGQGPEFLTYFNYEAQPDKSGLPSDRFSAERPEGSISTLTIQRTEQRDSAMYRCASSAGLAGLNEQFFGPGTRLTVL.

V and J are TRBV2 and TRBJ2-5; maybe TRBD2 (6 bases). This CDR3 has 15 amino acids. Germline CDR1 and CDR2: SNHLY and FYNNEI. Trimming removed 4 bases at V and 4 bases at J, with 16 bases between. This CDR3 reads CASSGQRRVGETQYF. The DNA of the CDR3 is TGTGCCAGCAGTGGGCAACGGAGGGTAGGAGAGACCCAGTACTTC.

The rearrangement joins TRBV27 to TRBJ1-2, with a weak D call TRBD1 (5 bases). This CDR3 is built from 16 residues. Looked up from germline, CDR1 is MNHEY and CDR2 is SMNVEV (reference sequence). The ends were cut back, 0 bases at V and 4 bases at J, with 15 bases in the middle. The CDR3 sequence: CASSLSSRGYSYGYTF. DNA of the CDR3: TGTGCCAGCAGTTTATCGTCTAGGGGCTACTCCTATGGCTACACCTTC.